This T cell receptor beta chain was obtained from a study of tumor and adjacent non-tumor tissue in lung cancer. RNA was extracted from bulk tissue without any cell sorting. Distant lung tissue was collected more than 3 cm away from the tumor edge. This clonotype was counted only a few times. A modified ARM-PCR protocol with three rounds of nested PCR amplified TCRbeta. TCRdb fed the multiplex PCR reads into MiXCR, producing one record per CDR3 protein. The data show 85,000 to 130,000 distinct CDR3 sequences, less than 75% seen once. V lost 1 base and J 1 base, leaving 13 bases between the germline ends. CDR3 size: 16 residues. Germline V gives CDR1 SGHAT, CDR2 FQNNGV.

The specimen was distant non-tumor lung tissue. The receptor was derived from a man aged 25-45 years with non-small cell lung cancer. The chain links TRBV11-2 to TRBJ2-5; possible D gene TRBD1, 6 bases. In DNA form, the CDR3 reads TGTGCCAGCAGCTTAGGTACTAGAGGGGGCCAAGAGACCCAGTACTTC. Amino acids: CASSLGTRGGQETQYF.